The sequence of this TCR beta chain was determined in a study of blood T cell repertoires in COVID-19. As handled by the study authors: Reference gene primer amplification yielded estimated nucleated cell counts. Assay used: immunoSEQ multiplex PCR; TCRdb lists only in-frame clones, some missing. Clone size and V and J calls were adopted from that table, with D and trimming inferred from the DNA. This table has around 180,000 clones, 88% appearing once. This CDR3 region has 15 residues. Germline trimming cut 5 bases from V and 3 bases from J; bases unmatched to any gene: 7. The germline gives CDR1 MNHEY, CDR2 SVGEGT.

Sequenced material: peripheral blood. J is TRBJ1-5 and V is TRBV6-2 or TRBV6-3; 7 positions agree with TRBD1. This sequence was found in a human donor in a cohort sampled during active COVID-19. The CDR3 here is CASSDRDSFNQPQHF. The CDR3 DNA sequence: TGTGCCAGCAGTGACCGGGACAGCTTCAATCAGCCCCAGCATTTT.